The 3 T cell receptor beta chains below were found in one sample sequenced in a study of neoadjuvant nivolumab and ipilimumab in lung cancer. Libraries were prepared by immunoSEQ multiplex PCR; TCRdb keeps only in-frame clonotypes and omits some of them. The sample consists of 10,000 or so clones, 60% to 85% of them appearing once. The specimen comprised tumor tissue, sampled after neoadjuvant nivolumab, alone or with ipilimumab, at or shortly before surgery. These receptors originate from an adult with non-small cell lung cancer.

This chain connects TRBV2 to TRBJ1-3, with 7 bases that match TRBD1. The CDR3 is 15 residues long. Per germline, CDR1 SNHLY and CDR2 FYNNEI. Germline trimming cut 3 bases from V and 2 bases from J; bases unmatched to any gene: 4. The chain's CDR3 is CASSDGTVTGNTIYF. The CDR3 nucleotides are TGTGCCAGCAGTGATGGGACAGTAACTGGAAACACCATATATTTT.

CDR3 sequence (DNA): TGTGCCAGCAGCTTAGGCAGGAACTATGGCTACACCTTC. It specifies CASSLGRNYGYTF. The V gene is TRBV5-4, the J gene TRBJ1-2, with unresolved D. V dropped 2 bases and J dropped 2 bases, with 7 bases sitting between them. CDR1 SGHNT and CDR2 YYREEE come from the germline V gene (reference sequence). This CDR3 spans 13 amino acids.

The chain links TRBV10-3 to TRBJ2-7; D unclear. Looked up from germline, CDR1 is ENHRY and CDR2 is SYGVKD. Trimming pared 0 bases from V and 2 bases from J, leaving 8 bases between. The CDR3 contains 14 residues. In DNA, the CDR3 is TGTGCCATCAGTGAGTCGCAGGCTACCTACGAGCAGTACTTC. Its protein is CAISESQATYEQYF.